This T cell receptor beta chain was retrieved from a study of T cells after posttransplantation cyclophosphamide. The CDR3 runs 14 residues. In germline, CDR1 is WSHSY, CDR2 SAAADI. Clones were sequenced by immunoSEQ multiplex PCR, and TCRdb holds only the in-frame ones, with some missing. The table records roughly 3,000 clones, 61% of them present only once. A word on this clone: One end of the junction varies from germline; a read error may be responsible.

The TCR sequence derives from a woman aged 25 to 39 in good health and a related stem cell transplant donor. The V and J genes are TRBV10-2 and TRBJ1-2, with 9 nucleotides matching TRBD1. Sequencing was carried out using memory CD8+ T cells sorted from blood. The CDR3 is CASSPGTGTYSYTF. As DNA, the CDR3 is TGCGCCAGCAGCCCCGGGACAGGGACCTATAGCTACACCTTC.